This T cell receptor beta chain was documented in a study of radiation and T cells in renal cell carcinoma. Treatment described: treatment-naive control, cytoreductive nephrectomy. Sequenced control tumors were from about a dozen males and 4 females, median age roughly 60. Germline CDR1 is SGHTA and CDR2 is FQGNSA. Deletions cut 3 bases from V and 6 bases from J, with 8 bases between. This CDR3 spans 12 amino acids. The assay was immunoSEQ multiplex PCR, and TCRdb's table has in-frame clones only and misses some. Among fewer than 25,000 clones listed, less than 55% were seen once. By frequency in the sample, this clone is medium-sized. The target antigen is unknown. Whole-study findings and limits: In nephrectomy-only tumors, top 100 clonotypes averaged 43%, versus around 54% irradiated. Dominant CDR3 motifs were more common in irradiated tumors than controls.

This clonotype was sampled from a human donor with renal cell carcinoma. The chain uses TRBV7-2 and TRBJ1-1; D unclear. The sequencing here drew on tumor tissue, taken from a patient whose treatment was nephrectomy without radiotherapy. CDR3 residues: CASSFGVAEAFF. CDR3 DNA sequence: TGTGCCAGCAGCTTCGGGGTTGCTGAAGCTTTCTTT.